Listed below are T cell receptor beta chains from one sample, sequenced in a study of beta chain features in type 1 diabetes. TCRdb's table, derived via immunoSEQ multiplex PCR, lists solely in-frame clones and lacks some. The data hold around 250,000 clones, with roughly 13% observed a single time. The sequenced sample was naive CD4+ T cells from blood. These receptors came from a man aged 25-40 years with type 1 diabetes. Both conserved end residues are part of each CDR3. D genes are given only for firm matches. Not every row has a clone size; where given, it reads once, few, many or a size class.

d_call clone_size j_call v_call cdr3_aa cdr3_nt
NA few TRBJ2-5 TRBV5-5 CASSFLLRDFQYF TGTGCCAGCAGCTTCCTTCTAAGAGACTTCCAGTACTTC
NA NA TRBJ2-5 TRBV2 CASSGEQGWQTQYF TGTGCCAGCAGTGGGGAACAGGGCTGGCAGACCCAGTACTTC
NA NA TRBJ1-2 TRBV15 CATSAGQAGYTF TGTGCCACCAGCGCAGGGCAGGCTGGCTACACCTTC
NA many TRBJ2-3 TRBV23-1 CASLGPRAQYF TGCGCCTCCCTGGGGCCAAGGGCGCAGTATTTT
NA NA TRBJ2-7 TRBV6-6 CASSYVRDYEQYF TGTGCCAGCAGTTACGTCAGGGACTACGAGCAGTACTTC
NA few TRBJ2-1 TRBV5-1 CASSLAARDNEQFF TGCGCCAGCAGCTTGGCAGCGCGAGACAATGAGCAGTTCTTC
TRBD2 once TRBJ2-1 TRBV19 CASRLAGEGNEQFF TGTGCCAGTAGGCTAGCGGGAGAGGGCAATGAGCAGTTCTTC
TRBD1 NA TRBJ2-7 TRBV2 CASSVMSGQGTEQYF TGTGCCAGCAGTGTGATGTCGGGACAGGGAACAGAGCAGTACTTC
NA NA TRBJ2-1 TRBV29-1 CSVEDSSGEQFF TGCAGCGTTGAGGACTCGAGCGGTGAGCAGTTCTTC
NA few TRBJ2-1 TRBV25-1 CASTPPTGNEQFF TGTGCCAGCACTCCCCCGACTGGGAATGAGCAGTTCTTC
NA NA TRBJ1-1 TRBV11-2 CASSLEGRVEAFF TGTGCCAGCAGCTTAGAGGGGAGAGTTGAAGCTTTCTTT
TRBD1 few TRBJ2-5 TRBV18 CASSPTRGLEETQYF TGTGCCAGCTCACCGACCAGGGGGCTGGAAGAGACCCAGTACTTC
NA NA TRBJ1-1 TRBV11-2 CASSPGILNTEAFF TGTGCCAGCAGCCCCGGGATCCTGAACACTGAAGCTTTCTTT
TRBD2 NA TRBJ2-5 TRBV7-6 CASSPAGGRYPQYF TGTGCCAGCAGCCCAGCGGGAGGGCGTTACCCCCAGTACTTC
NA once TRBJ1-1 TRBV11-2 CASSFRVGGNTEAFF TGTGCCAGCAGCTTTAGGGTCGGGGGAAACACTGAAGCTTTCTTT
NA few TRBJ1-5 TRBV6-6 CASTYSGGQGSQPQHF TGTGCCAGCACCTATTCGGGGGGCCAGGGGAGTCAGCCCCAGCATTTT
NA NA TRBJ1-1 TRBV6-1 CASRRVTEAFF TGTGCCAGCAGGAGGGTGACTGAAGCTTTCTTT
NA few TRBJ1-2 TRBV7-7 CASSLFRDGYTF TGTGCCAGCAGCTTGTTCAGGGATGGCTACACCTTC
TRBD1 NA TRBJ2-5 TRBV6-5 CASSLDRVQETQYF TGTGCCAGCAGTTTAGACAGGGTACAAGAGACCCAGTACTTC
NA few TRBJ2-3 TRBV29-1 CSVVAHGRTDTQYF TGCAGCGTTGTAGCCCATGGAAGGACAGATACGCAGTATTTT
NA NA TRBJ2-7 TRBV7-2 CASSLVGQGGYEQYF TGTGCCAGCAGCTTAGTTGGCCAGGGGGGCTACGAGCAGTACTTC
NA few TRBJ1-1 TRBV5-4 CASSLSPTGNTEAFF TGTGCCAGCAGCTTGTCCCCGACAGGGAACACTGAAGCTTTCTTT
TRBD2 NA TRBJ2-1 TRBV27 CASSSAYLAGSGGEQFF TGTGCCAGCAGTTCTGCCTACCTAGCGGGATCAGGGGGTGAGCAGTTCTTC
TRBD1 NA TRBJ1-2 TRBV4-1 CASSQTDRGGGYTF TGCGCCAGCAGCCAAACGGACAGGGGCGGAGGCTACACCTTC
TRBD1 few TRBJ2-7 TRBV29-1 CSVGQGSYEQYF TGCAGCGTCGGACAGGGGTCCTACGAGCAGTACTTC
NA few TRBJ1-2 TRBV18 CASSPQGRDYGYTF TGTGCCAGCTCACCACAGGGCAGGGACTATGGCTACACCTTC
NA few TRBJ2-7 TRBV2 CASSVTRGEQYF TGTGCCAGCAGTGTGACGAGAGGAGAGCAGTACTTC
TRBD2 NA TRBJ2-1 TRBV18 CASSLLSGTSHNEQFF TGTGCCAGCTCACTCTTATCCGGGACTAGCCACAATGAGCAGTTCTTC
NA NA TRBJ1-2 TRBV29-1 CSGGSDGYTF TGCAGCGGCGGATCGGATGGCTACACCTTC
TRBD1 once TRBJ2-7 TRBV5-4 CASSLDNRGPYEQYF TGTGCCAGCAGCTTGGACAACAGGGGTCCCTACGAGCAGTACTTC